Listed below are T cell receptor beta chains from one sample, sequenced in a study of T cell repertoires in cytomegalovirus infection. MiXCR was run by TCRdb on the reads, yielding one entry per CDR3 protein. The table includes approximately 910,000 distinct CDR3 sequences, under 40% detected once. No antigen is known for these receptors. Sequencing was performed on cultured CD8+ T cells from PBMCs, taken from culture after CMV antigen stimulation. The receptor source for this set is a human donor in good health (CMV status not recorded). Some clones in this sample may be carry-over from other donors' samples. Both conserved end residues are part of each CDR3. Each record gives: V gene, D gene, J gene, clone size, CDR3 length, CDR3 DNA, CDR3 protein. The D gene is left open where the match is weak. Rows give clone size only sometimes, using once, few, many, or a class for an expanded clone.

TRBV7-6	TRBD2	TRBJ2-3	few	20	TGTGCCAGCAGCTCCGGACTAGCGGGGGTTCCAAAGACTAGCACAGATACGCAGTATTTT	CASSSGLAGVPKTSTDTQYF
TRBV12-3/TRBV12-4	-	TRBJ2-5	-	13	TGTGCCAGCAGCCACCGGGACAACCGGACCCAGTACTTC	CASSHRDNRTQYF
TRBV7-8	TRBD1	TRBJ2-6	many	21	TGTGCCAGCAGCTTCGACAGGGATAACCCTAACGTTCTCTCTGGGGCCAACGTCCTGACTTTC	CASSFDRDNPNVLSGANVLTF
TRBV29-1	-	TRBJ2-3	-	12	TGCAGCGACCTAGAAGGATCGGATACGCAGTATTTT	CSDLEGSDTQYF
TRBV20-1	TRBD1	TRBJ1-5	-	14	TGCAGTGCTAGTGAAGGGGGCGCCCCCTGGCCCCAGCATTTT	CSASEGGAPWPQHF
TRBV2	-	TRBJ1-1	-	14	TGTGCCAGCAGATGGGACATGCTGAACACTGAAGCTTTCTTT	CASRWDMLNTEAFF
TRBV20-1	TRBD2	TRBJ2-4	few	17	TGCAGTGCTAGAGATAAGGTGGCTAGCGGCTACAAAAACATTCAGTACTTC	CSARDKVASGYKNIQYF
TRBV12-3/TRBV12-4	TRBD1	TRBJ2-3	few	12	TGTGCCAGCAGCAGGGGGGGACAGGGAGAGTATTTT	CASSRGGQGEYF
TRBV2	-	TRBJ2-2	few	14	TGTGCCAGCAGTGAAGCGGCGACCAGCGGGGAGCTGTTTTTT	CASSEAATSGELFF
TRBV27	TRBD1	TRBJ1-2	many	12	TGTGCCACCCGGACAGGGGGATATGGCTACACCTTC	CATRTGGYGYTF
TRBV29-1	TRBD2	TRBJ2-7	-	17	TGCAGCGTTGTGAGGGGACTAGCGGTGGTTCTTAACTACGAGCAGTACTTC	CSVVRGLAVVLNYEQYF
TRBV4-1	-	TRBJ1-2	-	13	TGCGCCAGCAGCATAAAGCCGCAGGATGGCTACACCTTC	CASSIKPQDGYTF
TRBV29-1	-	TRBJ1-1	-	11	TGCAGCGTAACCGACGGGACTGAAGCTTTCTTT	CSVTDGTEAFF
TRBV20-1	-	TRBJ2-3	-	15	TGCAGTGCTAGAGTACCCGGACAGCTCACAGATACGCAGTATTTT	CSARVPGQLTDTQYF
TRBV7-9	-	TRBJ1-5	-	12	TGTGCCAGCTGCTTCGATGATCAGCCCCAGCATTTT	CASCFDDQPQHF
TRBV6-5	-	TRBJ1-2	few	19	TGTGCCAGCAGCCTATCGGGGACAAGCCGGCTGTCGAGAATTTGGGGCTACACCTTC	CASSLSGTSRLSRIWGYTF
TRBV2	-	TRBJ2-1	few	9	TGTGCCAGCAGTTCCCCGGTGTTCTTC	CASSSPVFF
TRBV19	-	TRBJ1-1	-	14	TGTGCCAGTAGTATAGAGTCCGTGTGGACTGAAGCTTTCTTT	CASSIESVWTEAFF
TRBV9	-	TRBJ2-1	few	12	TGTGCCAGCAGCCCCTACGAGCGTGAGCAGTTCTTC	CASSPYEREQFF
TRBV27	-	TRBJ1-2	-	14	TGTGCCAGCAGTTTATCGACGGGAGCCTATGGCTACACCTTC	CASSLSTGAYGYTF